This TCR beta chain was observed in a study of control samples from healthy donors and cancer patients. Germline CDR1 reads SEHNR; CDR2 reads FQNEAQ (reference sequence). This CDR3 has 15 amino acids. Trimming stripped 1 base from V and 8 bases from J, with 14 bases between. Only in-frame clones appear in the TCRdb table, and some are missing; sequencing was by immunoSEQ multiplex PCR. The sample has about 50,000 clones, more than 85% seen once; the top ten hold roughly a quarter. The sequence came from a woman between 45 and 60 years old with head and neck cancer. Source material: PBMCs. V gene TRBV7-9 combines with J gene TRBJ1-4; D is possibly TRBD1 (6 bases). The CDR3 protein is CASSLVGGGREKLFF. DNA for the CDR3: TGTGCCAGCAGCTTAGTAGGAGGGGGGAGAGAAAAACTGTTTTTT.